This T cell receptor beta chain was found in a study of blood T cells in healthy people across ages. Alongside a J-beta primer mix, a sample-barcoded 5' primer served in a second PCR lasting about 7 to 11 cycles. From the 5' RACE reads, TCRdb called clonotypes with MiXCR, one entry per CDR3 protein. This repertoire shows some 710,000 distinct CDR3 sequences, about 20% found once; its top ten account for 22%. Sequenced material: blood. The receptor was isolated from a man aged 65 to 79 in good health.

CDR3 loop: CASSQTDGKETQYF. The CDR3 bases are TGTGCCAGCTCACAAACGGACGGGAAAGAGACCCAGTACTTC. The chain couples TRBV18 to TRBJ2-5, with D possibly being TRBD2 (5 bases). This CDR3 has 14 residues. Trimming took off 4 bases at V and 3 bases at J, with 12 bases between the two ends. Germline V gives CDR1 KGHSH, CDR2 LQKENI.